This T cell receptor (beta chain) was captured in a study of long-term antiretroviral therapy in people with HIV. The authors ran the immunoSEQ assay, v3.0, at survey level. What sequencing targeted per sample was about 35,000-55,000 T-cell genomes. This table comes from immunoSEQ multiplex PCR, and its TCRdb copy is limited to in-frame clones, with some not included. The sample carries fewer than 35,000 clones, around four fifths recorded once. Participants who had HIV were, without exception, treated in the United States. The V gene's germline CDR1 is MGHRA and CDR2 YSYEKL. V dropped 0 bases and J dropped 7 bases, with 15 bases sitting between them. This CDR3 spans 16 amino acids.

This sequence originates from a man aged 45 to 65 with HIV. The sequencing here drew on unsorted PBMCs, taken 2.9 years after starting antiretroviral therapy. The chain recombines TRBV4-1 with TRBJ2-2; D is possibly TRBD2 (7 bases). CDR3 DNA: TGCGCCAGCAGCCAAGAAGTGGCGGGGGCCGGCGGGGAGCTGTTTTTT. This sequence encodes CASSQEVAGAGGELFF.